This T cell receptor (beta chain) is from a study of beta chain features in type 1 diabetes. Whole-study results and caveats: Shortening of TCRB CDR3s, moderate but significant, appeared in all four CD4+ subsets of Type 1 diabetes patients.

The germline V gene has CDR1 SGHTA and CDR2 FQGNSA. This CDR3 region has 15 residues. The germline V and J ends were trimmed by 5 bases and 0 bases, with 12 bases remaining between them. To note about this clone: The antigen is undetermined.

Reverse transcription of all isolated RNA meant that expressed TCRB transcripts were sequenced. The table came from immunoSEQ multiplex PCR; TCRdb's copy has only in-frame clones and leaves some out. The sample has some 44,000 clones; roughly 70% are singletons. The origin of this receptor is a woman in her late teens or twenties with type 1 diabetes. Sequencing was performed on Tregs from blood. The chain recombines TRBV7-2 with TRBJ2-3; weak D call: TRBD2 (6 bases). CDR3 protein: CASSQTSTSTDTQYF. The CDR3 DNA reads TGTGCCAGCAGCCAGACTAGTACTAGCACAGATACGCAGTATTTT.